Shown below are 8 T cell receptor beta chains from a single sample sequenced in a study of cytomegalovirus exposure and HLA in healthy donors. Amplification used 60 Vbeta primers and 13 Jbeta primers. TCRdb's table, derived via immunoSEQ multiplex PCR, lists solely in-frame clones and lacks some. The sample yields 150,000 to 200,000 clones, around 75% seen once. Sequenced input: PBMCs. These receptors were taken from a woman in her thirties or forties in good health and CMV-seropositive.

This rearrangement joins TRBV11-2 to TRBJ1-5; D gene uncertain. This CDR3 region has 13 residues. Germline CDR1 reads SGHAT; CDR2 reads FQNNGV. Trimming removed 0 bases at V and 7 bases at J, with 7 bases between. The CDR3 loop is CASSLDAGQPQHF. DNA for the CDR3: TGTGCCAGCAGCTTAGATGCTGGCCAGCCCCAGCATTTT.

This clone was detected a few times. V and J are TRBV5-4 and TRBJ2-7; tentatively, D is TRBD1 (6 bases). The CDR3 sequence is 16 residues long. V lost 0 bases and J 2 bases, leaving 15 bases between the germline ends. Looked up from germline, CDR1 is SGHNT and CDR2 is YYREEE (reference sequence). CDR3 bases: TGTGCCAGCAGCTTGGATGCCCCGACAGGTACCTACGAGCAGTACTTC. Amino acid sequence: CASSLDAPTGTYEQYF.

The V and J genes are TRBV5-8 and TRBJ1-5; no firm D call. Germline V gene lookup returns CDR1 SGHTS and CDR2 YDEGEE. Trimming removed 1 base at V and 0 bases at J, with 11 bases between. The CDR3 extends over 16 amino acids. The CDR3 sequence: CASSLFGVYSNQPQHF. The DNA of the CDR3 is TGTGCCAGCAGCTTGTTCGGAGTTTATAGCAATCAGCCCCAGCATTTT.

The V gene is TRBV4-1, the J gene TRBJ2-7; TRBD2 matches at 14 bases. V was pared by 0 bases and J by 0 bases, with 13 bases of the junction left unmatched. Germline V gene lookup returns CDR1 MGHRA and CDR2 YSYEKL. CDR3 length: 21 amino acids. CDR3 region: CASSQEWDRTSGRPSSYEQYF. The CDR3 coding sequence is TGCGCCAGCAGCCAAGAGTGGGATAGGACTAGCGGGAGGCCTAGCTCCTACGAGCAGTACTTC.

V gene TRBV7-6 combines with J gene TRBJ2-5; 8 bases are a match to TRBD2. J was trimmed by 5 bases and V by 5 bases; bases with no gene match: 7. The CDR3 is made up of 14 amino acids. Germline CDR1 and CDR2: SGHVS and FNYEAQ. The CDR3 protein is CASSVLSGGETQYF. CDR3 coding DNA: TGTGCCAGCAGCGTACTTTCGGGGGGGGAGACCCAGTACTTC.

The gene calls are TRBV28 and TRBJ2-7; possibly TRBD2 for D (5 bases). Germline V gene lookup returns CDR1 MDHEN and CDR2 SYDVKM. V was trimmed by 5 bases and J by 7 bases, leaving 15 bases between them. The CDR3 loop spans 13 amino acids. The CDR3 coding sequence is TGTGCCAGCAGTCTCCGGGCCCCGGGGGAGCAGTACTTC. It yields the protein CASSLRAPGEQYF.

This chain uses TRBV2 with TRBJ1-5; the D is unclear. Germline V gives CDR1 SNHLY, CDR2 FYNNEI. The ends were cut back, 5 bases at V and 3 bases at J, with 23 bases in the middle. The CDR3 is 18 amino acids. In nucleotides, the CDR3 is TGTGCCAGCAGTCCGGGGAATGAGGGTTCGTCTTACAATCAGCCCCAGCATTTT. Translating gives CASSPGNEGSSYNQPQHF. The full variable domain, with the rest looked up from reference TRBV2 and TRBJ1-5, is EPEVTQTPSHQVTQMGQEVILRCVPISNHLYFYWYRQILGQKVEFLVSFYNNEISEKSEIFDDQFSVERPDGSNFTLKIRSTKLEDSAMYFCASSPGNEGSSYNQPQHFGDGTRLSIL.

The CDR3 bases are TGTGCCAGCAGCTTATCCCTACAGGGCTCTGGAAACACCATATATTTT. It translates to CASSLSLQGSGNTIYF. The chain joins TRBV7-6 to TRBJ1-3; D possibly corresponds to TRBD1 (6 bases). Trimming shortened V by 2 bases and J by 0 bases, and 11 bases separated the two germline ends. Per the germline V gene, CDR1 is SGHVS and CDR2 is FNYEAQ. This CDR3 comprises 16 residues.